Reported below is one T cell receptor (beta chain). Its cognate antigen is unknown. This entry belongs to a study of cytomegalovirus exposure and HLA in healthy donors. Study observations and caveats: Donor immune exposure was known only as CMV serostatus.

The primer mix had 60 Vbeta and 13 Jbeta primers. Sequenced by immunoSEQ multiplex PCR; TCRdb stores in-frame clones only, minus some. The sample comprises 200,000 to 300,000 clones, approximately 80% of which are singletons, and 7% to 9% rests with the top ten. V gave up 3 bases and J gave up 5 bases; unmatched junction bases: 6. The CDR3 is 14 residues long. Germline-derived CDR1 and CDR2 are KGHSH and LQKENI. The sequenced sample was PBMCs. This rearrangement joins TRBV18 to TRBJ2-5; 7 nucleotides align to TRBD1. The TCR was taken from a woman in her sixties in good health and CMV-seropositive. CDR3 residues: CASSPGTAGETQYF. In nucleotides, the CDR3 is TGTGCCAGCTCACCTGGGACAGCTGGCGAGACCCAGTACTTC.